This T cell receptor (beta chain) was observed in a study of cytomegalovirus exposure and HLA in healthy donors. The primer mix had 60 Vbeta and 13 Jbeta primers. Clones were read by immunoSEQ multiplex PCR, and TCRdb kept only the in-frame ones, dropping some. The sample lists 170,000 or so clones; around 80% were seen once. Sequenced material: PBMCs. The clonotype was recovered from a male donor in good health and CMV-seropositive.

CDR3 sequence (DNA): TGTGCCAGCAGCTGGAACAGGGGAGGCCCCACTGAAGCTTTCTTT. Protein product: CASSWNRGGPTEAFF. This chain uses TRBV5-4 with TRBJ1-1, with 7 positions matching TRBD1. CDR3 length: 15 amino acids. The V segment lost 3 bases and the J segment 4 bases; nucleotides outside the gene matches: 9. Germline V gene lookup returns CDR1 SGHNT and CDR2 YYREEE (reference sequence). Filled out from reference TRBV5-4 and TRBJ1-1, the complete variable domain reads ETGVTQSPTHLIKTRGQQVTLRCSSQSGHNTVSWYQQALGQGPQFIFQYYREEENGRGNFPPRFSGLQFPNYSSELNVNALELDDSALYLCASSWNRGGPTEAFFGQGTRLTVV.